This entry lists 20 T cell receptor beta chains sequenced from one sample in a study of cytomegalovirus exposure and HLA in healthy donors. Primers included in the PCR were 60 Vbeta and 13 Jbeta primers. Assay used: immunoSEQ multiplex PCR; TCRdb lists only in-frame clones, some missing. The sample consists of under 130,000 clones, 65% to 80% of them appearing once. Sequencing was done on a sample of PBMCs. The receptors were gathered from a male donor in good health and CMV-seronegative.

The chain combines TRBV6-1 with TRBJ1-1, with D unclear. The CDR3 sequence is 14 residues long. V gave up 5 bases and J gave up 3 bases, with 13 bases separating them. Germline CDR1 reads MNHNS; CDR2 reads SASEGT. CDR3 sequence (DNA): TGTGCCAGCAGTCCCCGTTGGGGAGACACTGAAGCTTTCTTT. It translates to CASSPRWGDTEAFF.

The CDR3 protein is CASSGRDSGTYEQYF. The DNA of the CDR3 is TGCGCCAGCAGTGGCCGGGATAGCGGAACCTACGAGCAGTACTTC. The chain is built from TRBV10-1 and TRBJ2-7; possible D gene TRBD2, 6 bases. This CDR3 spans 15 amino acids. Germline-derived CDR1 and CDR2 are WNHNN and SYGVQD (reference sequence). Trimming pared 4 bases from V and 2 bases from J, leaving 15 bases between.

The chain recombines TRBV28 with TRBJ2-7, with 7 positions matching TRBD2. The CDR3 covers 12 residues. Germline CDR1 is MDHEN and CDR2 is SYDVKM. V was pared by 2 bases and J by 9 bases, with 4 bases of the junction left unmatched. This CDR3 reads CASSLLSGGQYF. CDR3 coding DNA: TGTGCCAGCAGTTTACTATCGGGGGGGCAGTACTTC.

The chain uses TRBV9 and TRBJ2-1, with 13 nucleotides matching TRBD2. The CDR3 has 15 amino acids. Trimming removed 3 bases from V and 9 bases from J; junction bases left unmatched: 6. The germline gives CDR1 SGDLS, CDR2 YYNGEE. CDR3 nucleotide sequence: TGTGCCAGCAGCGGCCCACTAGCGGGAGGGGTTGAGCAGTTCTTC. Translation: CASSGPLAGGVEQFF.

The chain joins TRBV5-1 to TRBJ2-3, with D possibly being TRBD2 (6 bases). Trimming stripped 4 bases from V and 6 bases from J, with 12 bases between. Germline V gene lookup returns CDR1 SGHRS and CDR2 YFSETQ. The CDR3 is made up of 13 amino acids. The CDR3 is CASSKSSADTQYF. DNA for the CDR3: TGCGCCAGCAGCAAGTCTAGCGCGGATACGCAGTATTTT.

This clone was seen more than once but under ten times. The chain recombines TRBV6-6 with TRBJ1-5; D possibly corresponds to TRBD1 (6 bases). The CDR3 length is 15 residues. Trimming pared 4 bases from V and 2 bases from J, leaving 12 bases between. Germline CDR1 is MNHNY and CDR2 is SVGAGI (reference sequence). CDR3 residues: CASSLGRQGNQPQHF. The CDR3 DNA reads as TGTGCCAGCAGTTTGGGGAGACAGGGCAATCAGCCCCAGCATTTT.

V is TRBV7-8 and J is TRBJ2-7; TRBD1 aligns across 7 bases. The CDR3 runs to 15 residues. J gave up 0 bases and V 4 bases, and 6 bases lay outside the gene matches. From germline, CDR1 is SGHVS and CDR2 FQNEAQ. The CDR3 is CASSSETGSSYEQYF. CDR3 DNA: TGTGCCAGCAGCTCGGAGACAGGGAGCTCCTACGAGCAGTACTTC.

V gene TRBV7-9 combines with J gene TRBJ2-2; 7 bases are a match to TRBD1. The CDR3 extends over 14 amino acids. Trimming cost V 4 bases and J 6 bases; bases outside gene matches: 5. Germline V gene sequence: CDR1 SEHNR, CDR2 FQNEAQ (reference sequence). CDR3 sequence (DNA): TGTGCCAGCAGCTCTACAGGGGAAGCCGGGGAGCTGTTTTTT. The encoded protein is CASSSTGEAGELFF.

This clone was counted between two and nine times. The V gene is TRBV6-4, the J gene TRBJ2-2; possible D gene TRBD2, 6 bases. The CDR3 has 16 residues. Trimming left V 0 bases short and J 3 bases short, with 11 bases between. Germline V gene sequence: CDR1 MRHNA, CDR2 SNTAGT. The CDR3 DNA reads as TGTGCCAGCAGTGACTCCGGGAGTTCAGACACCGGGGAGCTGTTTTTT. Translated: CASSDSGSSDTGELFF.

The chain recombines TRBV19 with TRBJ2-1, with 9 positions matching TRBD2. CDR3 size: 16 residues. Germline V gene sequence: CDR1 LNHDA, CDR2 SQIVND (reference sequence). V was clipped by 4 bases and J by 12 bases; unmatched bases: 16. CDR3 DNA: TGTGCCAGTAGTAAGTCGGTAGCGGGAGATCGTTCGGGGCAGTTCTTC. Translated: CASSKSVAGDRSGQFF.

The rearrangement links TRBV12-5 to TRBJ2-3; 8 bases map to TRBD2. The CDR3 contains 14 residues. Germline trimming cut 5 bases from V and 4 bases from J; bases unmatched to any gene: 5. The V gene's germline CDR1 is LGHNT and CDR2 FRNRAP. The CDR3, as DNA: TGTGCTAGTGGTCCAAGCGGGAGCGCAGATACGCAGTATTTT. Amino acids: CASGPSGSADTQYF.

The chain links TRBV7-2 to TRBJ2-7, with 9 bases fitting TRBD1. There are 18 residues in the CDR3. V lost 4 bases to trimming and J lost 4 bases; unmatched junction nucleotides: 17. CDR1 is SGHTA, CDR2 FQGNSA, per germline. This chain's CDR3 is CASSSRPITGGGKYEQYF. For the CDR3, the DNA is TGTGCCAGCAGCTCCCGCCCGATTACAGGGGGCGGCAAGTACGAGCAGTACTTC. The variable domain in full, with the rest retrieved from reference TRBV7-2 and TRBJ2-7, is GAGVSQSPSNKVTEKGKDVELRCDPISGHTALYWYRQSLGQGLEFLIYFQGNSAPDKSGLPSDRFSAERTGGSVSTLTIQRTQQEDSAVYLCASSSRPITGGGKYEQYFGPGTRLTVT.

The DNA of the CDR3 is TGTGCCAGCAGCTCCTCCGGGACAGGGAGTGGCGAGCAGTACTTC. Protein: CASSSSGTGSGEQYF. V usage is TRBV11-1 and J usage is TRBJ2-7; TRBD1 matches 9 bases. Germline CDR1 SGHAT, CDR2 FQDESV (reference sequence). This CDR3 spans 15 amino acids. J gave up 6 bases and V 4 bases, and 10 bases lay outside the gene matches.

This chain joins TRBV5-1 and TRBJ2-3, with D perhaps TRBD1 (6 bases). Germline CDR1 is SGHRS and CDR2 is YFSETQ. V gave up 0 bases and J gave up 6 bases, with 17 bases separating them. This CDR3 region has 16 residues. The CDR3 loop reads CASSLEDFRGPDTQYF. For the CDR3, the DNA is TGCGCCAGCAGCTTGGAGGATTTCAGGGGACCGGATACGCAGTATTTT. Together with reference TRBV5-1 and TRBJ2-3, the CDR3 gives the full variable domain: KAGVTQTPRYLIKTRGQQVTLSCSPISGHRSVSWYQQTPGQGLQFLFEYFSETQRNKGNFPGRFSGRQFSNSRSEMNVSTLELGDSALYLCASSLEDFRGPDTQYFGPGTRLTVL.

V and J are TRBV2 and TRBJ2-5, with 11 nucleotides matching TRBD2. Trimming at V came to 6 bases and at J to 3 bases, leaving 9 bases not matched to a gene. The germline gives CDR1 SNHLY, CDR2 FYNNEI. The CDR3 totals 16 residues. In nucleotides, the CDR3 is TGTGCCAGCAGCCGCCCGACTAGCGGGGATGAAGAGACCCAGTACTTC. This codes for CASSRPTSGDEETQYF.

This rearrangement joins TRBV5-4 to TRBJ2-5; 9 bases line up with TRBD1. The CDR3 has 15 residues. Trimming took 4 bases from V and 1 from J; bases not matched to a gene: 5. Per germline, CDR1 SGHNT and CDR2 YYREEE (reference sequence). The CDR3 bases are TGTGCCAGCAGCCCCGGGACAGGGCCCCAAGAGACCCAGTACTTC. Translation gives CASSPGTGPQETQYF.

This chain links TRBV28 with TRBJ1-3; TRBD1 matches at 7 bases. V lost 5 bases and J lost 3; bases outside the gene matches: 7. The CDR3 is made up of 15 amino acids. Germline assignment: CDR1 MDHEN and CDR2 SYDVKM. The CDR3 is CASSTDREIGNTIYF. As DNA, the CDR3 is TGTGCCAGCAGTACCGACAGGGAAATTGGAAACACCATATATTTT. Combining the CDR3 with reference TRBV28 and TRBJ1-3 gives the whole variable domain DVKVTQSSRYLVKRTGEKVFLECVQDMDHENMFWYRQDPGLGLRLIYFSYDVKMKEKGDIPEGYSVSREKKERFSLILESASTNQTSMYLCASSTDREIGNTIYFGEGSWLTVV.

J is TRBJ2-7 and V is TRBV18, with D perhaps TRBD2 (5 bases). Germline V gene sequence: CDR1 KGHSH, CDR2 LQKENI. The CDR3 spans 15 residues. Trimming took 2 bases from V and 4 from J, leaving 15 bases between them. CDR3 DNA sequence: TGTGCCAGCTCACCAAGGACTCGACCCTTATACGAGCAGTACTTC. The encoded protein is CASSPRTRPLYEQYF. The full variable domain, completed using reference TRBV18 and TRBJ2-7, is NAGVMQNPRHLVRRRGQEARLRCSPMKGHSHVYWYRQLPEEGLKFMVYLQKENIIDESGMPKERFSAEFPKEGPSILRIQQVVRGDSAAYFCASSPRTRPLYEQYFGPGTRLTVT.

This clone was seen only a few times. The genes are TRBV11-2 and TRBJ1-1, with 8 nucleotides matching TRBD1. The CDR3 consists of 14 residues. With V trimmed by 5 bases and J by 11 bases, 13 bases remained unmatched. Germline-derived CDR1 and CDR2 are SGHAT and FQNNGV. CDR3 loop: CASSPWTGSMRAFF. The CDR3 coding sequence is TGTGCCAGCAGCCCCTGGACAGGGAGCATGCGGGCTTTCTTT.

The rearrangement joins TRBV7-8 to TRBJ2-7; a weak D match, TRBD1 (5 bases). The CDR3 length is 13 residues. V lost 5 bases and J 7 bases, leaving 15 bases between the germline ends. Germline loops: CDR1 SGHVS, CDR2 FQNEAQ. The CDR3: CASSLPGFEEQYF. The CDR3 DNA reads TGTGCCAGCAGCCTCCCAGGGTTTGAGGAGCAGTACTTC.